Listed below are T cell receptor beta chains from one sample, sequenced in a study of cytomegalovirus exposure and HLA in healthy donors. Assay used: immunoSEQ multiplex PCR; TCRdb lists only in-frame clones, some missing. Of a few hundred thousand clones detected, about nine tenths appear once; the ten largest clones hold 0.7% to 0.85%. Sequencing input: PBMCs. These receptors originate from a woman between 18 and 30 years old in good health and CMV-seronegative. Each CDR3 is given with its conserved first and last residue. D genes are given only for firm matches. For some rows the clone size is stated as once, few or many, or as a class when expanded; others skip it.

size | J | V | D | DNA | CDR3
NA | TRBJ2-2 | TRBV28 | NA | TGTGCCAGCAGTGGAGGCGCGCCAGGGGCCGGGATGGGTACCGGGGAGCTGTTTTTT | CASSGGAPGAGMGTGELFF
NA | TRBJ2-7 | TRBV5-1 | TRBD2 | TGCGCCAGCAGCAAAGGACTAGCGGGACAGAATCACGAGCAGTACTTC | CASSKGLAGQNHEQYF
NA | TRBJ2-3 | TRBV13 | NA | TGTGCCAGCAGGTATTTCGGGGAAAGCACAGATACGCAGTATTTT | CASRYFGESTDTQYF
NA | TRBJ1-5 | TRBV18 | TRBD1 | TGTGCCAGCTCACAAGAACAGGGGGCGGCTCAGCCCCAGCATTTT | CASSQEQGAAQPQHF
NA | TRBJ2-7 | TRBV28 | NA | TGTGCCAGCAGTGCCGGGACAAGGAACACCTACGAGCAGTACTTC | CASSAGTRNTYEQYF
NA | TRBJ2-1 | TRBV7-2 | TRBD2 | TGTGCCAGCAGCTTACGCGGGAGCGGTGATGAGCAGTTCTTC | CASSLRGSGDEQFF
NA | TRBJ2-7 | TRBV6-1 | NA | TGTGCCAGCAGTGAGGGGGACATTCCCTCCTACGAGCAGTACTTC | CASSEGDIPSYEQYF
NA | TRBJ2-7 | TRBV28 | TRBD1 | TGTGCCAGCAGTTCTGGACAGGGGGTGTTGGAGCAGTACTTC | CASSSGQGVLEQYF
NA | TRBJ1-4 | TRBV28 | NA | TGTGCCAGCAGTCCCGGGGGAGCAACTAATGAAAAACTGTTTTTT | CASSPGGATNEKLFF
NA | TRBJ2-7 | TRBV30 | TRBD2 | TGTGCCTGGAGTGCCGGGACTAGCGGTCCCGAGCAGTACTTC | CAWSAGTSGPEQYF
NA | TRBJ2-7 | TRBV7-2 | NA | TGTGCCAGCAGCTTAGCGTCCAGGGTATACGAGCAGTACTTC | CASSLASRVYEQYF
NA | TRBJ2-1 | TRBV29-1 | NA | TGCAGCGTTGATCCATGGACTTACGAGGGCAATGAGCAGTTCTTC | CSVDPWTYEGNEQFF
NA | TRBJ1-5 | TRBV27 | TRBD1 | TGTGCCAGCAGTTCTCGACAGGGGAATCAGCCCCAGCATTTT | CASSSRQGNQPQHF
NA | TRBJ2-1 | TRBV9 | TRBD2 | TGTGCCAGCAGCGTAGGTATGGCGACTAGCGGGAGTGTTTCCTACAATGAGCAGTTCTTC | CASSVGMATSGSVSYNEQFF
NA | TRBJ1-1 | TRBV11-2 | TRBD1 | TGTGCCAGCAGCTCGCGACAGGGATTGAACACTGAAGCTTTCTTT | CASSSRQGLNTEAFF
NA | TRBJ2-5 | TRBV27 | NA | TGTGCCAGCAGTTTAGTGGGGAGGGAGACCCAGTACTTC | CASSLVGRETQYF
NA | TRBJ2-3 | TRBV19 | NA | TGTGCCAGTAGTATAGATTGGGGAGGTTTGCAGTATTTT | CASSIDWGGLQYF
NA | TRBJ2-1 | TRBV4-3 | TRBD2 | TGCGCCAGCAGCCAAGCTACGGTAGCGGGAGGGGTTGAGCAGTTCTTC | CASSQATVAGGVEQFF
once | TRBJ2-7 | TRBV5-6 | TRBD2 | TGTGCCAGCAGCTTCGGGACTAGCGCTTACGAGCAGTACTTC | CASSFGTSAYEQYF
NA | TRBJ2-3 | TRBV2 | TRBD2 | TGTGCCAGCAGAGTAATAGCGGGAGGGTCGGATACGCAGTATTTT | CASRVIAGGSDTQYF
NA | TRBJ1-5 | TRBV2 | NA | TGTGCCAGCAGTGCGGACAACAATCAGCCCCAGCATTTT | CASSADNNQPQHF
NA | TRBJ1-2 | TRBV27 | NA | TGTGCCAGCAGTTTGGCCGGGATCTCGGGCTATGGCTACACCTTC | CASSLAGISGYGYTF
few | TRBJ2-2 | TRBV7-2 | NA | TGTGCCAGCAGCTTAGGGTACAGGGGGGAGCTGTTTTTT | CASSLGYRGELFF
NA | TRBJ2-1 | TRBV7-8 | TRBD2 | TGTGCCAGCGCTGAAGGGACTAGCGGGAGCCTTAATGAGCAGTTCTTC | CASAEGTSGSLNEQFF
NA | TRBJ2-6 | TRBV6-5 | NA | TGTGCCAGCAGTCCAGGGGCCAACGTCCTGACTTTC | CASSPGANVLTF
NA | TRBJ1-5 | TRBV11-2 | NA | TGTGCCAGCAGCTTAGGAGTCGAACAGCCCCAGCATTTT | CASSLGVEQPQHF
NA | TRBJ1-2 | TRBV28 | NA | TGTGCCAGCAGTCGTGGAGGGACGAGTGTACGTAATGGCTACACCTTC | CASSRGGTSVRNGYTF
NA | TRBJ2-3 | TRBV18 | NA | TGTGCCAGCTCACCAAAGCAGCAGGGGATAACAGATACGCAGTATTTT | CASSPKQQGITDTQYF
NA | TRBJ2-7 | TRBV11-2 | TRBD2 | TGTGCCAGCAGAGGTCTGAGCGGGAGGGCCTCGTACGAGCAGTACTTC | CASRGLSGRASYEQYF
NA | TRBJ1-3 | TRBV2 | NA | TGTGCCAGCAGTGAACGGGAGGCAGGGGTGAGAGGAAACACCATATATTTT | CASSEREAGVRGNTIYF
once | TRBJ2-7 | TRBV18 | TRBD2 | TGTGCCAGCTCACCCGGGACTAGCGGGGCCTCACAGCAGTACTTC | CASSPGTSGASQQYF
NA | TRBJ2-7 | TRBV5-5 | NA | TGTGCCAGCAGCTTGGCAGGGGTACAGAAGACCTACGAGCAGTACTTC | CASSLAGVQKTYEQYF
NA | TRBJ1-1 | TRBV4-1 | NA | TGCGCCAGCAGATGGGGGTCTAGGGAGGAGTGGTTGAACACTGAAGCTTTCTTT | CASRWGSREEWLNTEAFF
few | TRBJ2-1 | TRBV2 | NA | TGTGCCAGCAGTGTATCTAGCTCCTACAATGAGCAGTTCTTC | CASSVSSSYNEQFF
NA | TRBJ2-3 | TRBV4-1 | TRBD2 | TGCGCCAGCAGCCAAAGCGGACTAGCGACAGATACGCAGTATTTT | CASSQSGLATDTQYF
NA | TRBJ2-3 | TRBV7-8 | NA | TGTGCCAGCAGCTTACTCGGCACTAGCCCGAGGGCAGATACGCAGTATTTT | CASSLLGTSPRADTQYF
NA | TRBJ2-5 | TRBV2 | NA | TGTGCCAGCCGCCGCAGTTTCCTCCAAGAGACCCAGTACTTC | CASRRSFLQETQYF
NA | TRBJ2-3 | TRBV6-5 | NA | TGTGCCAGCGCCAACGCGCGGGTACCCACAGATACGCAGTATTTT | CASANARVPTDTQYF
NA | TRBJ2-5 | TRBV2 | TRBD2 | TGTGCCAGCAGTGATACTAGCGGGAGCGCCCAGTACTTC | CASSDTSGSAQYF
NA | TRBJ2-3 | TRBV10-3 | NA | TGTGCCATTATGGACCCGGGGACAGATACGCAGTATTTT | CAIMDPGTDTQYF